This section outlines one T cell receptor beta chain sequence together with its context. No cognate antigen has been identified for it. No clone much larger than this one lies a single base away; base qualities are absent. Dithiothreitol, EDTA incubations and collagenase D digestion were used to isolate intraepithelial and lamina propria lymphocytes from graft specimens. Bulk TCR-beta sequencing was performed on serial intestinal graft biopsy specimens collected as late as 600 days after transplant. Library creation used the immunoSEQ multiplex PCR assay. Adaptive Biotechnologies carried out high-throughput TCR-beta CDR3 sequencing of genomic DNA for most patients. Per the source publication's procedure: TCR sequencing data for over 15 patients were retrieved from Adaptive's ImmunoSEQ software; three other patients were processed with MiXCR and VDJtools. CDR3 nucleotide sequences shared by donor and recipient were removed because the origin of these sequences could not be assigned. To be classed as alloreactive, a clone needed at least 2-fold expansion over unstimulated cells and a minimum CFSE-low frequency of 0.002% (template counts) or 0.001% (read counts). Mappable clones were those detected in sequenced pre-transplant spleen, lymph node, or MLR CFSE-low populations of the donor or recipient. Cumulative frequency of alloreactive clones was calculated as a percentage of all sequences weighted by copy number. Drawn from immuneACCESS, this table holds only the in-frame rearrangements with V and J called that TCRdb kept. Clones are partly lost; checked studies trace under half to an unresolved V gene and leave the rest unexplained. V and J calls and clone size are those listed in that table; D and trimming were worked out from the DNA. Within this sample are some 4,800 clones, with around four fifths of them counted one time only. Roughly 8% of the sample rests with the top ten.

The sample originates from a study of graft-versus-host responses after intestinal transplantation (dated by TCRdb to about 2021). For the wider study: Recipients received multivisceral, liver-intestinal, or isolated intestinal transplants. All recipients received anti-thymocyte globulin induction followed by maintenance tacrolimus and steroids for around 3 years. Graft-versus-host and host-versus-graft alloreactive T cell clones were tracked in the graft, circulation and bone marrow after intestinal transplantation using bulk TCR-beta CDR3 sequencing. Alloreactive clones were identified by sequencing pre-transplant mixed lymphocyte reaction products and comparing these products with unstimulated pre-transplant donor and recipient T cells. A cohort of more than 20 intestinal transplant recipients, including one retransplant, was enrolled, and 3 patients lacking pretransplant specimens were excluded. Donor T cell macrochimerism was defined as a peak of at least 4% donor T cells among recipient peripheral blood mononuclear cells. Samples from a few later patients were sequenced in-house on an Illumina MiSeq with MiXCR processing rather than by the commercial service.

Broader findings and caveats from the paper: High GvH to HvG T cell clonal ratios were observed in the allografts of patients with donor T cell macrochimerism. Conclusions were limited by the relatively low number and heterogeneity of intestinal transplant patients. Early after transplant, peak levels of circulating GvH clones were found to be associated with declines in HvG clones. GvH clones were found in recipient bone marrow, and some of the GvH clones appeared earlier in ileal mucosa or blood, which is consistent with an intestinal mucosal origin.

As encoded in the germline V gene, CDR1 is SGHDT while CDR2 is YYEEEE. The CDR3 spans 12 residues, from the cysteine through the phenylalanine. Only the CDR3 portion is preserved as DNA: 36 bases, with reading frame beginning at the first base. V loses 0 bases of germline sequence and J loses 11 bases, and the interval between the two ends is 8 bases. The material sequenced was ileum tissue, taken around 120 days after intestinal transplantation. The receptor was isolated from a human patient who received an intestinal transplant, so some T cells may come from the graft donor. Recombination linked TRBV5-6 to TRBJ2-2, with the D gene not confidently named. The nucleotide sequence is TGTGCCAGCAGCTTGGATGCACGAGAGCTGTTTTTT. Its protein reads: CASSLDARELFF.